This T cell receptor (beta chain) was sequenced in a study of cytomegalovirus exposure and HLA in healthy donors. Turning to the study itself: Samples from HLA-typed donors yielded some 85 million unique TCRs in an early data release.

PCR employed 60 Vbeta and 13 Jbeta primers. Repertoires were generated with immunoSEQ multiplex PCR, while TCRdb's copy carries only in-frame clones and drops some. The sample has 100,000 or so clones, more than 60% seen once. The CDR3 has 16 amino acids. V was clipped by 4 bases and J by 2 bases; unmatched bases: 8. Germline CDR1 reads SEHNR; CDR2 reads FQNEAQ (reference sequence). A remark on this clone: Its antigen is unknown.

Findings and limits, study-wide: Analyzed later, most CMV-associated TCR beta chains appeared HLA-restricted. A missense DCLRE1C variant was associated with V- and J-gene trimming of TCR beta chains in a later analysis, and an independent cohort replicated the association. Through in vitro validation, three CMV-associated chains were shown to be specific for CMV antigens.

Sequences were obtained from PBMCs. This rearrangement joins TRBV7-9 to TRBJ2-5, with 9 bases that match TRBD2. This clonotype was sampled from a female donor in good health and CMV-seronegative. CDR3 loop: CASSSRGGTIQETQYF. The DNA for the CDR3 is TGTGCCAGCAGCTCGCGGGGGGGGACCATACAAGAGACCCAGTACTTC.